Listed below are T cell receptor beta chains from one sample, sequenced in a study of post-analysis software for immune sequencing data. TCRdb analysed the PCR reads with MiXCR anew, one entry per CDR3 protein. The table lists 650,000 to 850,000 distinct CDR3 sequences, about 57% of them singletons, with approximately 4.5% in the top ten. Input material: blood. The source of these receptors is a girl aged 5-17 years with multiple sclerosis. Each CDR3 is given with its conserved first and last residue. A D gene is named only where the DNA matches it firmly. Clone size appears in some rows only: once, few, many, or a class for an expanded clone.

D gene,V gene,clone size,J gene,CDR3 DNA,CDR3 protein
-,TRBV20-1,few,TRBJ1-2,TGCAGTGCTGTACGGGACACCCACTATGGCTACACCTTC,CSAVRDTHYGYTF
TRBD2,TRBV12-3/TRBV12-4,-,TRBJ2-3,TGTGCCAGCACTCTCCAGAGCGGGAGGGCCCCAGATACGCAGTATTTT,CASTLQSGRAPDTQYF
TRBD2,TRBV5-5,-,TRBJ2-7,TGTGCCAGCAGCTTGGGGCCGACTAGCGACTACGAGCAGTACTTC,CASSLGPTSDYEQYF
TRBD2,TRBV7-9,-,TRBJ2-4,TGTGCCAGCAGCTTAGGAGGGGAGGGGCAGTACTTC,CASSLGGEGQYF
-,TRBV5-1,few,TRBJ2-3,TGCGCCAGCAGGGCCAACGCAGATACGCAGTATTTT,CASRANADTQYF
TRBD2,TRBV12-5,-,TRBJ2-1,TGTGCTAGTGGTTTGAGCGGGGGGTATGAGCAGTTCTTC,CASGLSGGYEQFF
-,TRBV21-1,-,TRBJ2-4,TGTGCCAGCAGCAAAGAAGCCGGCGGGTTAGGCAAAAACATTCAGTACTTC,CASSKEAGGLGKNIQYF
TRBD2,TRBV3-1,-,TRBJ2-7,TGTGCCAGCAGCCCGCTAGCGGAGAGCTACGAGCAGTACTTC,CASSPLAESYEQYF
-,TRBV12-3/TRBV12-4,many,TRBJ2-3,TGTGCCAGCAGTTTAGTTCGAGGGGGTGGCGATACGCAGTATTTT,CASSLVRGGGDTQYF
-,TRBV6-1,-,TRBJ2-5,TGTGCCAGCAGTCCCCGAAGGATAGGGTCACCGCAAGAGACCCAGTACTTC,CASSPRRIGSPQETQYF
-,TRBV5-5,few,TRBJ2-1,TGTGCCAGCAGCCCCGATGGCGGAGGGTACAATGAGCAGTTCTTC,CASSPDGGGYNEQFF
-,TRBV2,few,TRBJ2-3,TGTGCCAGCAGTGTCGGGCAGGGAGATACGCAGTATTTT,CASSVGQGDTQYF
TRBD1,TRBV7-6,-,TRBJ2-7,TGTGCCAGCAGCTACAGTGGCAGGGGGTCTTCCTACGAGCAGTACTTC,CASSYSGRGSSYEQYF
TRBD1,TRBV7-2,few,TRBJ1-5,TGTGCCAGCAGCCTACAGGGGCCCATCGATCAGCCCCAGCATTTT,CASSLQGPIDQPQHF
TRBD2,TRBV6-5,-,TRBJ2-4,TGTGCCAGCAGTACCCCCAGGGAGGGTAACAAAAACATTCAGTACTTC,CASSTPREGNKNIQYF
TRBD1,TRBV5-4,few,TRBJ2-5,TGTGCCAGCAGTCGAGGACAGGCACAGACCCAGTACTTC,CASSRGQAQTQYF
TRBD2,TRBV15,-,TRBJ2-1,TGTGCCACCAGCAGAGATGGGGTCGCTAGCGGGAGGAGGGGCTACAATGAGCAGTTCTTC,CATSRDGVASGRRGYNEQFF
-,TRBV20-1,once,TRBJ1-4,TGCAGTGCTGGCCAGACAGGAGAAAAACTGTTTTTT,CSAGQTGEKLFF
-,TRBV12-5,-,TRBJ2-3,TGTGCTAGTGGTTCCCAGCGGGTCCCAGATACGCAGTATTTT,CASGSQRVPDTQYF
TRBD2,TRBV20-1,-,TRBJ2-3,TGCAGTGCTCCCCGGACTAGCGGACTCACAGATACGCAGTATTTT,CSAPRTSGLTDTQYF
-,TRBV6-2/TRBV6-3,few,TRBJ1-1,TGTGCCAGCAGTTACAGAGGGGCGGAGACTGAAGCTTTCTTT,CASSYRGAETEAFF
-,TRBV5-6,-,TRBJ1-2,TGTGCCAGCAGCTTGAGTCCCGGTGGAGTTTATGGCTACACCTTC,CASSLSPGGVYGYTF
-,TRBV29-1,few,TRBJ2-1,TGCAGCGTCCTCCAGGGTGGGCATGAGCAGTTCTTC,CSVLQGGHEQFF
-,TRBV12-3/TRBV12-4,-,TRBJ1-1,TGTGCCAGCAGTCCCGGGCTTGGGAACACTGAAGCTTTCTTT,CASSPGLGNTEAFF
-,TRBV28,-,TRBJ1-5,TGTGCCAGCAGTTCTCGACCTTCCCTTCAGCCCCAGCATTTT,CASSSRPSLQPQHF
TRBD1,TRBV5-1,-,TRBJ2-7,TGCGCCAGCAGCCTGATTAGACGGACAGGGTACGAGCAGTACTTC,CASSLIRRTGYEQYF
-,TRBV4-1,-,TRBJ2-7,TGCGCCAGCAGCCATCTTCCGGAACAGGGTTTACACGAGCAGTACTTC,CASSHLPEQGLHEQYF
-,TRBV6-1,-,TRBJ1-2,TGTGCCAGCCAAGACCCGGGGGTTGGTAACTATGGCTACACCTTC,CASQDPGVGNYGYTF
-,TRBV10-3,few,TRBJ1-2,TGTGCCATCAGTGCGACAGCTAACTATGGCTACACCTTC,CAISATANYGYTF
-,TRBV7-7,-,TRBJ2-5,TGTGCCATAAGAACCCAGTACTTC,CAIRTQYF
-,TRBV29-1,-,TRBJ2-1,TGCAGCGTTACAACAGGGTCGTCCTACAATGAGCAGTTCTTC,CSVTTGSSYNEQFF
-,TRBV29-1,-,TRBJ1-1,TGCAGCGGCGGGTCAGGGAGCACTGAAGCTTTCTTT,CSGGSGSTEAFF
TRBD2,TRBV7-3,-,TRBJ2-3,TGTGCCAGCAGCTTTACCCCCTTGACTAGCGGTCGTGATACGCAGTATTTT,CASSFTPLTSGRDTQYF
-,TRBV29-1,-,TRBJ2-1,TGCAGCGTTGATGAGGGGGAGTATTTGATTGAGCAGTTCTTC,CSVDEGEYLIEQFF
-,TRBV15,-,TRBJ2-7,TGTGCCACCAGCATCCTGACAGGTTCCTACGAGCAGTACTTC,CATSILTGSYEQYF
-,TRBV5-1,-,TRBJ2-2,TGCGCCAGCAGCTGGAACAGGGGGGGCACCGGGGAGCTGTTTTTT,CASSWNRGGTGELFF
-,TRBV4-2,few,TRBJ2-5,TGTGCCAGCAGCCAAACTAGCATCCAAGAGACCCAGTACTTC,CASSQTSIQETQYF
-,TRBV7-9,-,TRBJ2-1,TGTGCCAGCAGCCAGAGCGGACTTCACAATGAGCAGTTCTTC,CASSQSGLHNEQFF
-,TRBV5-1,few,TRBJ2-7,TGCGCCAGCAGTGTGGACAGATTCGAGCAGTACTTC,CASSVDRFEQYF
-,TRBV9,-,TRBJ2-6,TGTGCCAGCAGCGTAGACACTCCGGGAGTCCTGACTTTC,CASSVDTPGVLTF
-,TRBV7-8,-,TRBJ2-1,TGTGCCAGCAGCAAGGGACCGTTACGAGACAATGAGCAGTTCTTC,CASSKGPLRDNEQFF
-,TRBV13,-,TRBJ1-6,TGTGCCAGCAGCTCCAGGAAGGGTAATTCACCCCCCCACTTT,CASSSRKGNSPPHF
-,TRBV15,-,TRBJ2-1,TGTGCCACCAGCAGAGATTCGCGAGGGAATGAGCAGTTCTTC,CATSRDSRGNEQFF
TRBD2,TRBV29-1,-,TRBJ2-4,TGCAGCACTACCAGTGGGGGTCGGGAGGCCCAGTACTTC,CSTTSGGREAQYF
-,TRBV20-1,few,TRBJ2-5,TGCAGTGCTTGGGGTCGGACACCGCACCAAGAGACCCAGTACTTC,CSAWGRTPHQETQYF
TRBD2,TRBV5-1,-,TRBJ2-7,TGCGCCAGCAGCCCTCCGGGAGGGCCCTCCTACGAGCAGTACTTC,CASSPPGGPSYEQYF
TRBD2,TRBV5-1,-,TRBJ2-5,TGCGCCAGCAGCCTCGGGACTAGCGGGAGGGCTGGGGAAGAGACCCAGTACTTC,CASSLGTSGRAGEETQYF
TRBD2,TRBV3-1,few,TRBJ2-7,TGTGCCAGCAGAAGCGGGGGGGCCGTCGAGCAGTACTTC,CASRSGGAVEQYF
-,TRBV6-6,-,TRBJ2-7,TGTGCCAGCAGTTCCCTAAAAGGGACGCCCTACGAGCAGTACTTC,CASSSLKGTPYEQYF
-,TRBV15,-,TRBJ2-7,TGTGCCACCAGCAGAGGAACAGGAAACGAGCAGTACTTC,CATSRGTGNEQYF
-,TRBV5-1,once,TRBJ2-7,TGCGCCAGCAGCTTTGTAGTTGCGGGGAACTACGAGCAGTACTTC,CASSFVVAGNYEQYF
-,TRBV29-1,once,TRBJ2-5,TGCAGCGCGAGAGGGGGTGGGCCCAATGAGCAGTACTTC,CSARGGGPNEQYF
-,TRBV3-1,-,TRBJ2-5,TGTGCCAGCAGCCAAGCAGGGGTGACCCAGTACTTC,CASSQAGVTQYF
TRBD1,TRBV10-3,-,TRBJ2-7,TGTGCCATCAGTACAGGGACAGGGTACTACGAGCAGTACTTC,CAISTGTGYYEQYF
-,TRBV10-1,once,TRBJ2-7,TGCGCCAGCAGTGCAGATGACTACGAGCAGTACTTC,CASSADDYEQYF